This T cell receptor beta chain was sequenced during a study of blood T cell repertoires in COVID-19 (dated by TCRdb to 2020 to 2021). Regarding the study in general: Samples from collaborators originated in the United States, Italy and Spain and spanned both the acute and convalescent phases of COVID-19. The repertoires were released in a freely available public database intended as a resource for research on the immune response to SARS-CoV-2. Where available, HLA class I and class II types were obtained from metadata supplied by the sample provider rather than from assay-based typing. The dataset comprised deeply sampled blood TCRbeta repertoires from subjects exposed to, actively infected with, or recovered from COVID-19. The material from the prospective study consisted of cDNA or gDNA derived from T cells, B-cell-depleted T cells, or PBMCs. A de-identified subject ID, COVID-19 status, age in years and sex were almost always included in the sample metadata. The samples were drawn from two sources: the first 160 participants of the ongoing ImmuneRACE study, and 1,200 or so subjects contributed by 6 global collaborators. What the research found in general, with its limitations: Clinical and demographic metadata were provided uncurated, with the amount varying by source and participant.

CDR1 and CDR2 are drawn from the germline V gene: SGHVS, FQNEAQ. Trimming takes 6 bases off V and 3 bases off J; junction bases not matched to a gene: 7. The CDR3 runs 15 amino acids, cysteine and phenylalanine included. The kept DNA is CDR3 alone, 45 bases in frame from the first base. Remarks on this clone: Its antigen has not been determined. Base qualities are not at hand, and no much larger clone is one base apart.

TCRbeta CDR3 regions were amplified from genomic DNA by means of the immunoSEQ Assay, a bias-controlled multiplex PCR. The paper's data handling went like this. Within the assay, amplification of reference gene primers was used to estimate how many nucleated cells each sample contained. To quantify the absolute abundance of each unique TCRbeta CDR3 rearrangement, sequence reads were collapsed and filtered. Productive Simpson clonality was computed per sample as the square root of Simpson's diversity index over productive rearrangements. As stored in TCRdb, this immuneACCESS dataset retains in-frame rearrangements with V and J assigned. A fraction of the clones does not appear; measured against another copy, unresolved V genes explain less than half of the discrepancy, and the remainder lacks a known reason. For V, J and clone size, that table is used; D and trimming come from the DNA. Here the sample has approximately 180,000 clones; around 80% occur a single time. The top ten constitute approximately 14% of the sample.

Participants in the prospective study were enrolled through a virtual design, were aged roughly 18 to 100 years, and lived in roughly 26 United States geographic areas. Cohort assignment in the prospective study relied on participant-reported clinical history from a screening survey and a study questionnaire. For ImmuneRACE Cohort 3, a participant was defined as recovered based on two consecutive negative NP/OP PCR tests, clearance by a healthcare professional, or resolution of symptoms. In the prospective study, whole blood, serum and a nasopharyngeal or oropharyngeal swab were collected from each participant by mobile phlebotomists. Additional blood draws and questionnaires over an approximately two-month period could optionally be provided by prospective study participants. Before DNA extraction, blood samples from the prospective study were shipped at room temperature or frozen.

Source material: PBMCs or T cells enriched from blood (not recorded which). The chain links TRBV7-8 with TRBJ2-2, with 7 middle bases fitting TRBD1. The sequence came from a man between 50 and 59 years old who had recovered from COVID-19. Here the CDR3 is given as CASSNDRVHTGELFF. The DNA sequence is TGTGCCAGCAGTAACGACAGGGTACACACCGGGGAGCTGTTTTTT.